These 30 T cell receptor beta chains were all obtained from the same sample, sequenced in a study of T-cell memory formation after mild COVID-19. TCRdb recomputed calls from the 5' RACE reads with MiXCR, one row per CDR3 protein. The profile shows about 560,000 distinct CDR3 sequences, around a sixth of them singletons. The sequencing sample was made of PBMCs or a T cell subset sorted from them (not recorded which). These receptors came from an adult woman who had mild COVID-19 (a few samples of this study predate the infection). Cell type and time point are not known.

V is TRBV7-9 and J is TRBJ2-3; D may be TRBD2 (5 bases). Per the germline V gene, CDR1 is SEHNR and CDR2 is FQNEAQ (reference sequence). This CDR3 contains 16 residues. Trimming took 5 bases from V and 0 from J, leaving 15 bases between them. As DNA, the CDR3 is TGTGCCAGCAGCGGCAGATTGGGCGGGAGCACAGATACGCAGTATTTT. Translating it yields CASSGRLGGSTDTQYF.

V is TRBV6-5 and J is TRBJ2-6, with 10 bases identical to TRBD1. Germline V gene data show CDR1 as MNHEY and CDR2 as SVGAGI. The CDR3 contains 17 residues. The V and J ends lost 7 bases and 4 bases, in that order; junction bases with no gene match: 10. Written as DNA, the CDR3 is TGTGCCAGCACCGATGACAGGGGGCTCTCAGGGGCCAACGTCCTGACTTTC. Translating gives CASTDDRGLSGANVLTF.

This clonotype appeared many times. J is TRBJ2-1 and V is TRBV29-1, with 7 nucleotides matching TRBD2. CDR1 SQVTM and CDR2 ANQGSEA come from the germline V gene. This CDR3 spans 15 amino acids. The junction had 12 bases not matched to a gene; V was cut back by 7 bases and J by 3 bases. As DNA, the CDR3 is TGCAGCGGGATTGAGGCTAGCGGAAGCTACAATGAGCAGTTCTTC. It yields the protein CSGIEASGSYNEQFF.

This clonotype was seen more than once but under ten times. The chain uses TRBV20-1 and TRBJ2-7, with TRBD1 matching 7 bases. The germline CDR1 and CDR2 sequences are DFQATT and SNEGSKA (reference sequence). This CDR3 contains 13 residues. J was trimmed by 1 base and V by 1 base; bases with no gene match: 1. In DNA, the CDR3 is TGCAGTGCTAGAGCCAGGGGGTCCTACGAGCAGTACTTC. Protein sequence: CSARARGSYEQYF.

This clonotype was recorded many times. The chain has TRBV12-3 or TRBV12-4 and TRBJ1-1, with 9 nucleotides matching TRBD1. The V segment lost 6 bases and the J segment 1 base; nucleotides outside the gene matches: 3. This CDR3 has 14 residues. CDR3: CASSPTGGNTEAFF. For the CDR3, the DNA is TGTGCCAGCAGCCCGACAGGGGGGAACACTGAAGCTTTCTTT.

The rearrangement links TRBV20-1 to TRBJ2-3, with D possibly being TRBD1 or TRBD2 (5 bases each). CDR1 is DFQATT and CDR2 is SNEGSKA in the germline V gene (reference sequence). This CDR3 has 13 residues. V lost 3 bases and J lost 2, with 9 bases in between. The CDR3 coding sequence is TGCAGTGCTAGTTTCGGGGCCACAGATACGCAGTATTTT. Translating it yields CSASFGATDTQYF.

This clonotype turned up a few times. The chain carries TRBV27 and TRBJ1-1; D gene unclear. V was pared by 6 bases and J by 5 bases, with 10 bases between. CDR3 length equals 12 residues. Per germline, CDR1 MNHEY and CDR2 SMNVEV (reference sequence). The CDR3 region is CASSPFGTEAFF. CDR3 sequence (DNA): TGTGCCAGCAGCCCTTTTGGGACTGAAGCTTTCTTT.

This rearrangement joins TRBV15 to TRBJ2-1; no clear D gene. The CDR3 sequence is 18 residues long. V shed 1 base and J shed 1 base, with 17 bases lying between them. CDR1 is LNHNV and CDR2 is YYDKDF in the germline V gene (reference sequence). CDR3 residues: CATSRGPINTASYNEQFF. The CDR3 DNA sequence: TGTGCCACCAGCAGAGGCCCGATAAACACTGCATCCTACAATGAGCAGTTCTTC.

There are a few counts of this clonotype. V usage is TRBV20-1 and J usage is TRBJ2-7, with D hard to call. The CDR3 extends over 11 amino acids. The ends were cut back, 3 bases at V and 2 bases at J, with 5 bases in the middle. Per the germline V gene, CDR1 is DFQATT and CDR2 is SNEGSKA (reference sequence). In nucleotides, the CDR3 is TGCAGTGCTAGCAGTCCCTACGAGCAGTACTTC. As protein: CSASSPYEQYF.

This clonotype was found a few times. The rearrangement links TRBV27 to TRBJ2-2; tentative D call: TRBD2 (6 bases). CDR1 and CDR2 (germline): MNHEY, SMNVEV (reference sequence). V shed 6 bases and J shed 4 bases, with 21 bases lying between them. CDR3 length: 17 residues. CDR3 amino acids: CASSRSNSGPGTGELFF. The CDR3 DNA sequence: TGTGCCAGCAGCCGTTCTAATAGCGGCCCCGGCACCGGGGAGCTGTTTTTT.

The chain uses TRBV7-6 and TRBJ2-5; D may be TRBD2 (5 bases). Trimming took off 1 base at V and 4 bases at J, with 16 bases between the two ends. Germline CDR1 and CDR2: SGHVS and FNYEAQ. The CDR3 has 16 residues. CDR3 sequence (DNA): TGTGCCAGCAGCTTAGTGTCTAGCAGACGGGGAGAGACCCAGTACTTC. The encoded protein is CASSLVSSRRGETQYF.

Many counts were recorded for this clonotype. The rearrangement uses TRBV24-1 and TRBJ2-1, with 10 bases identical to TRBD1. Unmatched junction bases numbered 5, after V lost 5 bases and J lost 5 bases. Germline assignment: CDR1 KGHDR and CDR2 SFDVKD. This CDR3 is built from 15 residues. For the CDR3, the DNA is TGTGCCACCAGTGGCGGACAGGGGGTTAACAATGAGCAGTTCTTC. Protein sequence: CATSGGQGVNNEQFF.

This clonotype was seen a handful of times. V and J are TRBV7-6 and TRBJ2-7, with TRBD2 identical over 11 bases. Germline V gene data show CDR1 as SGHVS and CDR2 as FNYEAQ. CDR3 length: 18 residues. V dropped 3 bases and J dropped 6; count of bases not matched to a gene: 16. CDR3 DNA: TGTGCCAGCAGCTTCATGGGGCCTAGCGGGAGGATCTTGTCCGAGCAGTACTTC. This gives the protein CASSFMGPSGRILSEQYF.

In this sample, this clonotype turned up many times. This chain uses TRBV3-1 with TRBJ2-4; D is unclear. Trimming took off 1 base at V and 0 bases at J, with 4 bases between the two ends. The CDR3 is made up of 14 amino acids. From germline, CDR1 is LGHDT and CDR2 YNNKEL (reference sequence). The CDR3 sequence: CASSQAGAKNIQYF. CDR3 nucleotide sequence: TGTGCCAGCAGCCAAGCGGGAGCCAAAAACATTCAGTACTTC.

This clonotype was counted a few times. The V and J genes are TRBV24-1 and TRBJ1-4, with 8 bases identical to TRBD1. J was trimmed by 6 bases and V by 4 bases; bases with no gene match: 6. The germline V gene encodes CDR1 KGHDR and CDR2 SFDVKD. This CDR3 region has 15 residues. The CDR3 sequence is CATSEPTGGDEKLFF. CDR3 coding DNA: TGTGCCACCAGTGAACCCACAGGGGGTGATGAAAAACTGTTTTTT.

This clonotype appeared a few times. This rearrangement joins TRBV7-3 to TRBJ2-1; D possibly corresponds to TRBD2 (5 bases). Trimming left V 2 bases short and J 9 bases short, with 17 bases between. This CDR3 has 15 residues. Germline-derived CDR1 and CDR2 are SGHTA and FQGTGA. The CDR3 loop is CASSLRGTSPGEQFF. CDR3 bases: TGTGCCAGCAGCTTACGGGGTACGTCGCCGGGTGAGCAGTTCTTC.

This clonotype has a handful of counts. CDR3 residues: CSARKLGSSGGLDTQYF. The CDR3 nucleotides are TGCAGTGCTAGGAAGCTGGGCTCTAGCGGGGGGCTAGATACGCAGTATTTT. The chain couples TRBV20-1 to TRBJ2-3; 11 bases agree with TRBD2. The CDR3 loop spans 17 amino acids. Germline V gives CDR1 DFQATT, CDR2 SNEGSKA (reference sequence). Trimming removed 3 bases from V and 5 bases from J; junction bases left unmatched: 13.

The J gene is TRBJ1-1, the V gene TRBV11-2; weak D call: TRBD1 (6 bases). This CDR3 is built from 18 residues. Trimming took off 4 bases at V and 0 bases at J, with 21 bases between the two ends. Per germline, CDR1 SGHAT and CDR2 FQNNGV. In nucleotides, the CDR3 is TGTGCCAGCAGCTCCCCGGGGGACCGAAGGGGGATGAACACTGAAGCTTTCTTT. Encoded protein: CASSSPGDRRGMNTEAFF.

This clonotype came up a few times. The chain employs TRBV7-9 and TRBJ2-1; 13 nucleotides align to TRBD2. CDR3 length: 17 residues. J gave up 8 bases and V 1 base, and 8 bases lay outside the gene matches. The germline V gene has CDR1 SEHNR and CDR2 FQNEAQ (reference sequence). The CDR3 DNA sequence: TGTGCCAGCAGCTTAGTATTGAGGACTAGCGGGAGTTATGAGCAGTTCTTC. Residues: CASSLVLRTSGSYEQFF.

The J gene is TRBJ2-1, the V gene TRBV29-1; D is undetermined. Between the trimmed V and J ends, which lost 3 bases and 12 bases, there was a span of 3 bases. The CDR3 contains 8 residues. Germline CDR1 is SQVTM and CDR2 is ANQGSEA. This chain's CDR3 is CSVDWQFF. CDR3 DNA sequence: TGCAGCGTTGACTGGCAGTTCTTC.

This clonotype was observed a handful of times. The V and J genes are TRBV18 and TRBJ2-7, with D tentatively TRBD2 (5 bases). V gave up 6 bases and J gave up 0 bases, with 21 bases separating them. The CDR3 is 17 residues long. Per the germline V gene, CDR1 is KGHSH and CDR2 is LQKENI. CDR3 DNA: TGTGCCAGCTCCCCATTAAGTGTCGGGGAAAGCTCCTACGAGCAGTACTTC. Translated, it gives CASSPLSVGESSYEQYF.

The chain has TRBV6-2 or TRBV6-3 and TRBJ2-5; TRBD2 matches 13 bases. Trimming took 5 bases from V and 5 from J; bases not matched to a gene: 8. Looked up from germline, CDR1 is MNHEY and CDR2 is SVGEGT. This CDR3 region has 16 residues. This CDR3 reads CASSEGLAGVWETQYF. The CDR3 DNA reads as TGTGCCAGCAGTGAAGGACTAGCGGGGGTGTGGGAGACCCAGTACTTC.

This clonotype showed up just a few times. CDR3: CASSSSNSNQPQHF. CDR3 nucleotide sequence: TGTGCCAGCAGCTCGTCGAATAGCAATCAGCCCCAGCATTTT. The genes are TRBV7-9 and TRBJ1-5; D is undetermined. The CDR3 covers 14 residues. Trimming shortened V by 4 bases and J by 0 bases, and 7 bases separated the two germline ends. From germline, CDR1 is SEHNR and CDR2 FQNEAQ (reference sequence).

The chain recombines TRBV6-5 with TRBJ2-3, with D perhaps TRBD1 (6 bases). V was trimmed by 0 bases and J by 2 bases, leaving 18 bases between them. Germline CDR1 is MNHEY and CDR2 is SVGAGI. The CDR3 contains 18 residues. The CDR3 here is CASSYSLRGGGFTDTQYF. DNA of the CDR3: TGTGCCAGCAGTTACTCCCTCAGGGGTGGCGGGTTCACAGATACGCAGTATTTT.

The J gene is TRBJ2-7, the V gene TRBV20-1, with a tentative D call TRBD2 (5 bases). V lost 7 bases, J lost 2 bases, and 15 bases lay in between. The CDR3 length is 13 residues. The germline gives CDR1 DFQATT, CDR2 SNEGSKA (reference sequence). Here the CDR3 reads CSVATPRAYEQYF. The CDR3 region has the DNA TGCAGTGTCGCGACCCCGAGGGCCTACGAGCAGTACTTC.

The V call is TRBV14, the J call TRBJ2-3; D remains unclear. V shed 0 bases and J shed 0 bases, with 7 bases lying between them. Germline CDR1 and CDR2: SGHDN and FVKESK. CDR3 length: 15 residues. CDR3 DNA sequence: TGTGCCAGCAGCCAAGATTTCGTTAGCACAGATACGCAGTATTTT. Encoded protein: CASSQDFVSTDTQYF. Looking up the rest from reference TRBV14 and TRBJ2-3 gives the full variable domain: EAGVTQFPSHSVIEKGQTVTLRCDPISGHDNLYWYRRVMGKEIKFLLHFVKESKQDESGMPNNRFLAERTGGTYSTLKVQPAELEDSGVYFCASSQDFVSTDTQYFGPGTRLTVL.

The sample holds a few counts of this clonotype. The gene calls are TRBV6-5 and TRBJ2-3; a weak D match, TRBD2 (5 bases). Trimming left V 0 bases short and J 6 bases short, with 10 bases between. Germline V lookup: CDR1 MNHEY, CDR2 SVGAGI. The CDR3 is 14 residues long. The CDR3: CASSYSSLGDTQYF. For the CDR3, the DNA is TGTGCCAGCAGTTACTCGTCACTAGGGGATACGCAGTATTTT.

CDR3 DNA sequence: TGTGCCAGCAGCTTACGCGGGGCCCAGAACACCGGGGAGCTGTTTTTT. Translating gives CASSLRGAQNTGELFF. The chain employs TRBV7-8 and TRBJ2-2; tentatively, D is TRBD2 (6 bases). V was clipped by 2 bases and J by 1 base, with 11 bases between them. The CDR3 sequence is 16 residues long. The germline CDR1 and CDR2 sequences are SGHVS and FQNEAQ.

This clonotype was picked up a small number of times. The V call is TRBV6-2 or TRBV6-3, the J call TRBJ2-4, with a possible D match to TRBD1 (6 bases). Per germline, CDR1 MNHEY and CDR2 SVGEGT. The CDR3 sequence is 16 residues long. The V end lost 4 bases, the J end lost 0 bases, and 13 bases lay between the germline ends. The CDR3, as DNA: TGTGCCAGCAGTTCCGGGACACGCCTAGCCAAAAACATTCAGTACTTC. It specifies CASSSGTRLAKNIQYF.

This chain joins TRBV20-1 and TRBJ2-1, with TRBD2 identical over 9 bases. In germline, CDR1 is DFQATT, CDR2 SNEGSKA (reference sequence). CDR3 size: 17 residues. The junction had 11 bases not matched to a gene; V was cut back by 2 bases and J by 3 bases. The CDR3 protein is CSARKRGGRAFYNEQFF. The CDR3 coding sequence is TGCAGTGCTAGAAAAAGGGGCGGGAGGGCCTTCTACAATGAGCAGTTCTTC.